This TCR beta chain was found in a study of T cell responses to AZD1222 COVID-19 vaccine. The repertoire was sequenced with immunoSEQ multiplex PCR; TCRdb's copy has only in-frame clones and lacks some. The sample includes 150,000 or so clones, around 86% of them seen just once. The V and J ends lost 4 bases and 4 bases, in that order; junction bases with no gene match: 7. The CDR3 has 16 amino acids. Germline lookup yields CDR1 LGHNA and CDR2 YSLEER. This clone was counted a single time. What it recognizes is unknown. General study results and limits: There were mostly white British donors and more females than males, and clonal diversity was possibly underestimated.

The rearrangement links TRBV4-3 to TRBJ2-2, with 9 bases fitting TRBD2. The TCR originated in an adult in good health. Here the sequenced sample was peripheral blood, taken on day 0 of AZD1222 vaccination. The CDR3 protein is CASSRVAGAITGELFF. Written as DNA, the CDR3 is TGCGCCAGCAGCCGAGTAGCGGGGGCCATCACCGGGGAGCTGTTTTTT.